Sequencing of this T cell receptor (beta chain) was carried out in a study of blood T cell repertoires in COVID-19. In germline, CDR1 is LNHDA, CDR2 SQIVND (reference sequence). The CDR3 runs to 16 residues. V was cut by 1 base and J by 3 bases, with 14 bases left in between. Produced via immunoSEQ multiplex PCR; TCRdb's table is partial and in-frame only. Of under 200,000 clones in the sample, approximately 88% were seen once. Sequenced sample: PBMCs or T cells enriched from blood (not recorded which). The rearrangement uses TRBV19 and TRBJ2-3; D perhaps matches TRBD2 (5 bases). This TCR was recovered from a woman aged 55-69 years who had recovered from COVID-19. The CDR3: CASSIGANPGTDTQYF. CDR3 in DNA: TGTGCCAGTAGTATAGGAGCAAACCCGGGGACAGATACGCAGTATTTT.